This T cell receptor beta chain originates from a study of cytomegalovirus exposure and HLA in healthy donors listed by TCRdb under 2017. Study-wide context: An earlier analysis of roughly 500 of the donors reported more than 250 Gb of sequence data and approximately 110 million unique TCR beta sequences from 150 million to 200 million T cells. Roughly 300 gigabases of sequencing data and tens of millions of unique TCR sequences made up an early release that covered several hundred HLA-typed donors. The genetic ancestry cluster associated with self-reported Caucasian donors included over 80% of the 398 genotyped donors. The study aimed to test whether signatures of past pathogen exposure could be identified by cataloging public T cell receptors. The T cell repertoires of 700 or so subjects were profiled by immunosequencing and related to cytomegalovirus serostatus. In addition to the first cohort of hundreds of subjects, a separate validation cohort of about 120 different subjects was used. High-throughput TCR immunosequencing, statistical association of individual TCRs with disease status, and machine learning were combined to predict cytomegalovirus infection status. A later analysis re-analyzed previously published TCR beta repertoires from 550 to 700 donors and added high-resolution HLA genotyping to study TCR occurrence patterns. Rather than using new phenotypic data, the later analysis identified candidate immune exposures from TCR beta sequences and from how often those sequences occurred across donors. In an earlier analysis of 500 to 650 of the donors, high-throughput TCR beta sequencing was used to judge whether each TCR beta V gene segment behaved as functional or pseudogenic. Donor age, sex, ethnicity and CMV serostatus were collected together with the repertoire data. Genome-wide SNP genotypes for about three fifths of the roughly 700 donors were used in a later genetic analysis, which treated that subset as a discovery cohort. All discovery cohort repertoires had been generated on a single sequencing platform. HLA typing included class I and class II loci at four-digit resolution. The number of typed donors differed by locus: about 629-640 for A, B, C, DRB1 and DQB1; approximately 520 for DQA1; 600 to 610 for DPA1; and roughly 450 for DPB1. Because of strong linkage in the cohort, five DR-DQ haplotypes were treated as single units for association and clustering. On average, 235,054 unique TCR beta nucleotide sequences were sequenced per donor among 350 to 400 genotyped donors of the cohort, with roughly 18% of those sequences being non-productive.

For this clone: Its antigen is unknown. One base away there is no much larger clone; base qualities are not given.

The cohort was made up of 500 to 850 healthy bone marrow donors. All cohort members were sampled while nominally healthy, although unrecorded immune exposures were likely present. The donor tested CMV seronegative, placing the donor among the approximately 360 seronegative members of the cohort. A peripheral blood sample was collected from each donor, and TCR beta sequencing was performed on peripheral blood mononuclear cells. Genomic DNA extraction from the blood cell samples was performed with the Qiagen DNeasy Blood Extraction Kit. Results the study describes overall, beyond this receptor: Assigning TCR associations to individual alleles was difficult when HLA alleles, especially DR and DQ, strongly co-occurred. In a later analysis, 15,000 to 20,000 TCR beta sequences were associated with specific HLA alleles at a false discovery rate of 0.05. A group of highly shared sequence variants was considered likely to be a technical artifact of the sequencing pipeline. Because HLA typing was missing for some donors at each locus, association tests included only the typed subset. In an earlier analysis of some 500 of the donors, most TCR beta V segments appeared in productive rearrangements about 87% or about 30% of the time, broadly matching IMGT annotations. It was suggested by the authors that the approach could potentially be generalized to other disease states and immunological phenotypes. Linkage disequilibrium might explain the correlated functional status among segregating V segments, but an unknown experimental factor could not be ruled out. According to a later analysis, most CMV-associated TCR beta chains appeared to be HLA-restricted, and the HLA associations seemed to be driven largely by CMV exposure. The presence/absence analyses assumed that sequencing depth was roughly uniform across donors, and that assumption may not be true. A further reported finding was that TCR beta sequences accurately predicted the HLA-A and HLA-B alleles for most subjects in the first cohort. In vitro tests confirmed that a few of the cytomegalovirus-associated TCR beta chains recognize cytomegalovirus antigens. According to a later analysis, TCR association rates differed among HLA loci, with DRB1 alleles showing the most associated TCRs and HLA-C alleles showing the fewest. In a later analysis, HLA-associated TCR beta chains were found to be more clonally expanded and to have lower generation probabilities than equally common non-associated chains. Across donors, most TCR sequences were observed very rarely, whereas some public TCRs were present in many individuals. In this cohort, only TCR beta chains were sequenced, and detectable features were limited by the absence of alpha or paired-chain data. In a later genetic analysis, fewer N-insertions in productive TCRs were reported among donors in an Asian-associated ancestry cluster than the 666-donor mean. CMV serostatus was the only immune exposure information available for the cohort. Some 16 rarely observed V segments, including chromosome 9 orphons, were excluded from the earlier analysis of several hundred of the donors because counts were too low. V-gene and J-gene trimming of TCR beta chains was associated with a missense DCLRE1C variant in a later genetic analysis, and the association was replicated in an independent cohort. Several of the top co-occurrence clusters appeared to be linked to parvovirus B19, influenza, CMV and Epstein-Barr virus, according to a later analysis. The classifier was reported to diagnose cytomegalovirus status with high specificity and sensitivity in both the original cohort and the validation cohort. The study gave a list of under 200 TCR beta chains associated with cytomegalovirus. The 87-base-pair reads could not distinguish some IMGT-functional V segments, including TRBV6-2 and TRBV6-3, so those segments were excluded.

The library came from the immunoSEQ multiplex PCR assay. For the multiplex PCR, a mixture combining 60 forward primers for TCR Vbeta segments and 13 reverse primers for TCR Jbeta segments was used. A multiplex PCR assay on genomic DNA amplified the CDR3 region of rearranged TCR beta genes. On the Illumina HiSeq System, the amplified TCR beta libraries were sequenced as 87-base-pair reads. The paper's processing steps were these. In a later analysis, roughly 80 million unique TCR beta chains were counted across the 690 or so repertoires, and roughly 11 million of these chains were shared by at least two donors. To remove PCR and sequencing errors, raw reads were error-corrected and collapsed into unique sequences using a nearest-neighbor algorithm that merged closely related sequences. CDR3 sequences were aligned to IMGT reference sequences to assign V, D and J gene segments. Each retained sequence needed at least a six-nucleotide match to both a V gene segment and a J gene segment. Rearrangements were classified as productive when the CDR3 lacked stop codons and remained in frame with V and J, and all other rearrangements were classified as non-productive. CDR3 was defined according to IMGT convention as the region running from the second conserved V-encoded cysteine to the conserved J-encoded phenylalanine. The earlier analysis of about 620 of the donors excluded sequences that lacked an unambiguous match to a single V gene segment. In an earlier analysis of a few hundred of the donors, a V segment was called functional when productive rearrangements were above 56.7%, and segregating when the standard deviation between donors exceeded 5%. A statistical classification framework was developed to diagnose cytomegalovirus status using the catalog of TCR beta chain sequences. A later analysis assigned V and J genes by comparing TCR nucleotide sequences with IMGT/GENE-DB human TR gene sequences. In a later analysis, CDR3 sequences and most-parsimonious VDJ recombination scenarios were assigned using the TCRdist pipeline. In a later analysis, each TCR beta chain was defined by its CDR3 amino acid sequence together with its V-gene family, and reads without a unique V-gene family were excluded. To address suspected cross-contamination and a sequencing artifact, a later analysis removed over 500 highly shared, low-generation-probability nucleotide sequences. In a later analysis, a clonal expansion index for each public chain was calculated from normalized within-repertoire ranks of inferred template counts. In a later analysis, generation probabilities were computed using a VDJ recombination model fitted to out-of-frame rearrangements, and the results were checked against IGoR. In a later analysis, hypergeometric tests were used to score TCR-TCR, TCR-HLA and TCR-CMV co-occurrence, with a repertoire-size bias correction applied to TCR pairs. False discovery rates were estimated in a later analysis by permuting HLA or CMV assignments 20 times. In a later analysis, co-occurring TCRs were grouped with DBSCAN, and TCRdist sequence similarity was added when clustering was performed within HLA-allele-positive subsets. Repertoires with fewer than 30,000 or more than 120,000 public chains were left out of co-occurrence clustering, as were five repertoires with anomalous nucleotide sharing. The table was pulled from immuneACCESS by TCRdb, which kept in-frame rearrangements only. Such tables lose some clones; where checked, under half of the loss comes from unresolved V genes, and the rest has no known cause. That table furnishes V, J and clone size, whereas the DNA furnished D and trimming. The sample profile shows more than 85,000 clones; roughly 85% of them were found once. The ten largest account for around 2.6% of the sample.

For CDR1 and CDR2, the germline V gene lists LGHNT and FRNRAP. Including the terminal cysteine and phenylalanine, the CDR3 comprises 17 residues. Only the CDR3 region is kept as DNA, spanning 51 bases read in frame from base 1. For this chain, trimming is 4 bases at the V end and 6 bases at the J end, and the number of junction bases without a gene match is 16. This receptor was taken from a man aged 35-49 years in good health and CMV-seronegative. Sequenced sample: PBMCs. In this chain, TRBV12-5 is recombined with TRBJ2-7, with 9 central nucleotides matching TRBD1. The CDR3 region has the sequence CASGSYHGQGTLFEQYF. The nucleotide sequence reads as follows: TGTGCTAGTGGTTCATACCACGGACAGGGGACCTTGTTCGAGCAGTACTTC.